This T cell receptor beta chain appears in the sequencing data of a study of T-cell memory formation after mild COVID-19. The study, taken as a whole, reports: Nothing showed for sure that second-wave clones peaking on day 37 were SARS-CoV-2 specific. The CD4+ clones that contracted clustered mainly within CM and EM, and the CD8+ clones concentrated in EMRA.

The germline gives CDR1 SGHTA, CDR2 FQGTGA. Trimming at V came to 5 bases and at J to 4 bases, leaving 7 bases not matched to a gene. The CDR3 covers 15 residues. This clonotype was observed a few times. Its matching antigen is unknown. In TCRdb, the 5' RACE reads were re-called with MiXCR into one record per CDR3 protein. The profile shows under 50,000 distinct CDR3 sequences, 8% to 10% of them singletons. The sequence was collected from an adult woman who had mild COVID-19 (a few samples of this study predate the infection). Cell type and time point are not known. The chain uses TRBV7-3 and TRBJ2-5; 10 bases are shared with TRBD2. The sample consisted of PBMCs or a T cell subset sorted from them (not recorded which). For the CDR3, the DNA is TGTGCCAGCAGCACTGGACTAGCGGAGTCAGAGACCCAGTACTTC. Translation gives CASSTGLAESETQYF.